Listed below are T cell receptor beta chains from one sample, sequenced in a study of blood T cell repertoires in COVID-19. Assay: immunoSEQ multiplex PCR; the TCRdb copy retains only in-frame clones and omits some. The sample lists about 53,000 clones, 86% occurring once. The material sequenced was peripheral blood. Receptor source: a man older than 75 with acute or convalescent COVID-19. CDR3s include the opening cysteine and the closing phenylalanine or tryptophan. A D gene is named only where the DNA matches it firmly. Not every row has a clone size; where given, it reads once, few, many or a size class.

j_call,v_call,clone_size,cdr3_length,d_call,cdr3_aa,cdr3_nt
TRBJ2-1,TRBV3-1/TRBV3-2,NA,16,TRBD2,CASSPPGSGGNNEQFF,TGTGCCAGCAGCCCTCCGGGTAGCGGGGGGAACAATGAGCAGTTCTTC
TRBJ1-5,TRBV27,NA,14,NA,CASSFIGGDQPQHF,TGTGCCAGCAGTTTTATAGGGGGGGATCAGCCCCAGCATTTT
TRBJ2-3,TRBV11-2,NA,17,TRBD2,CASSLGFGGGGGDTQYF,TGTGCCAGCAGCTTAGGGTTTGGCGGGGGAGGAGGAGATACGCAGTATTTT
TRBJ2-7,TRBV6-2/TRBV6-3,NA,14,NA,CASSRRGDRYEQYF,TGTGCCAGCAGTCGCCGGGGAGATCGTTACGAGCAGTACTTC
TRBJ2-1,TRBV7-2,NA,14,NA,CASSLRSSYNEQFF,TGTGCCAGCAGTTTGAGGAGCTCCTACAATGAGCAGTTCTTC
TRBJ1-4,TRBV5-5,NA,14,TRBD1,CASSLTTGGEKLFF,TGTGCCAGCAGCTTAACTACAGGGGGTGAAAAACTGTTTTTT
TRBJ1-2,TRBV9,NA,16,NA,CASSVGAGGRNYGYTF,TGTGCCAGCAGCGTTGGGGCCGGGGGTAGGAACTATGGCTACACCTTC
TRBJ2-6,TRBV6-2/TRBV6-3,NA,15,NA,CASSYTGTGANVLTF,TGTGCCAGCAGTTACACAGGGACTGGGGCCAACGTCCTGACTTTC
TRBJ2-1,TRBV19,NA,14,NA,CASSGRGEYNEQFF,TGTGCCAGTAGTGGGCGGGGAGAATACAATGAGCAGTTCTTC
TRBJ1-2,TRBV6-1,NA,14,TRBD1,CASSDDRGIDGYTF,TGTGCCAGCAGTGACGACAGGGGGATAGATGGCTACACCTTC
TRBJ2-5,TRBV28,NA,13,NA,CASSLRAPETQYF,TGTGCCAGCAGTTTGAGGGCCCCAGAGACCCAGTACTTC
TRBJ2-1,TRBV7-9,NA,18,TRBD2,CASSLGLAGPSSYNEQFF,TGTGCCAGCAGCTTGGGACTAGCGGGTCCTAGCTCCTACAATGAGCAGTTCTTC
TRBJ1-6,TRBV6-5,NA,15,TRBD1,CASESSGQSNSPLHF,TGTGCCAGCGAATCCTCGGGACAGAGCAATTCACCCCTCCACTTT
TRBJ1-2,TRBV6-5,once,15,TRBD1,CASKVQGANNYGYTF,TGTGCCAGCAAGGTTCAGGGGGCTAATAACTATGGCTACACCTTC
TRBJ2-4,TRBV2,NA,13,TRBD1,CASSDLGQGIQYF,TGTGCCAGCAGTGACTTGGGACAGGGTATTCAGTACTTC
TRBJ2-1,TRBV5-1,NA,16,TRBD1,CASSLGGTGTYNEQFF,TGCGCCAGCAGCTTGGGCGGGACAGGTACCTACAATGAGCAGTTCTTC
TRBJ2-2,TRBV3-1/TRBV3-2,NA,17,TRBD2,CASSPIRLAGNTGELFF,TGTGCCAGCAGCCCGATAAGACTAGCGGGTAACACCGGGGAGCTGTTTTTT
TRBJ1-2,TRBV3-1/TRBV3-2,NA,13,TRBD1,CASTRTGLYGYTF,TGTGCCAGCACCCGGACAGGCCTTTATGGCTACACCTTC
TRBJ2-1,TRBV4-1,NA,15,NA,CASSQGGATYNEQFF,TGCGCCAGCAGCCAGGGGGGGGCCACCTACAATGAGCAGTTCTTC
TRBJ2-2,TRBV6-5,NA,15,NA,CASSPVGANTGELFF,TGTGCCAGCAGCCCCGTCGGGGCGAACACCGGGGAGCTGTTTTTT